This T cell receptor beta chain derives from a study of T cells in Graves' hyperthyroidism and ophthalmopathy. Germline V gene sequence: CDR1 LGHNA, CDR2 YNFKEQ. V lost 4 bases, J lost 0 bases, and 16 bases lay in between. This CDR3 is 17 amino acids long. This clonotype was recorded many times. Template material for amplifying TCR beta CDR3 regions consisted of RNA transcripts. The primer set for the first-round RT-PCR of the TCR CDR3 was HTBI. TCRdb re-called the multiplex PCR reads through MiXCR, storing one row per CDR3 protein. The data show 300,000 to 350,000 distinct CDR3 sequences, 15% to 20% seen once.

The clonotype was recovered from a woman aged 40 to 50 with Graves' ophthalmopathy. The chain is built from TRBV4-2 and TRBJ1-3; D is unresolved. Material: blood. The CDR3 region is CASSLTPSKNSGNTIYF. DNA of the CDR3: TGTGCCAGCAGCCTTACCCCCTCCAAGAACTCTGGAAACACCATATATTTT.